Below, 22 T cell receptor beta chains from the same sample are listed, as sequenced in a study of blood T cell repertoires in COVID-19. TCRdb's table, derived via immunoSEQ multiplex PCR, lists solely in-frame clones and lacks some. The sample consists of about 160,000 clones, roughly nine tenths of them appearing once. Sequenced material: peripheral blood. Receptor source: a man younger than 35 with COVID-19, enrolled during active disease.

A remark on this clone: One end of the junction does not line up with germline, which may come from a read error. The chain is built from TRBV7-2 and TRBJ2-1; TRBD2 aligns across 14 bases. The CDR3 loop spans 16 amino acids. Germline V gene lookup returns CDR1 SGHTA and CDR2 FQGNSA. The CDR3 spells CASSLGGTSGRNEQFF. DNA of the CDR3: TGTGCCAGCAGTTTAGGCGGGACTAGCGGGAGAAATGAGCAGTTCTTC.

The genes are TRBV3-1 (or the pseudogene TRBV3-2) and TRBJ1-1; weak D call: TRBD1 (5 bases). Germline-derived CDR1 and CDR2 are LGHDT and YNNKEL (reference sequence). CDR3 length: 14 residues. Trimming left V 4 bases short and J 3 bases short, with 12 bases between. The CDR3 bases are TGTGCCAGCAGCCCTCCAGGGAGGGACACTGAAGCTTTCTTT. Translation gives CASSPPGRDTEAFF.

The chain employs TRBV7-2 and TRBJ2-7; weak D call: TRBD2 (5 bases). V lost 0 bases and J 1 base, leaving 7 bases between the germline ends. This CDR3 is built from 14 residues. The germline V gene has CDR1 SGHTA and CDR2 FQGNSA. Here the CDR3 reads CASSLARGSYEQYF. DNA of the CDR3: TGTGCCAGCAGCTTAGCGAGAGGGTCCTACGAGCAGTACTTC.

A remark on this clone: The junction shows a germline mismatch at one end, possibly a read error. The V gene is TRBV7-7, the J gene TRBJ2-1; 13 bases are shared with TRBD2. The CDR3 loop spans 17 amino acids. Germline V CDR1 and CDR2: SSHAT, FNYEAQ (reference sequence). The CDR3 spells CASSSRTSGSSYNEQFF. CDR3 nucleotides: TGTGCTAGCAGCTCTCGGACTAGCGGGAGCTCCTACAATGAGCAGTTCTTC.

This clone was seen only once. The chain uses TRBV28 and TRBJ2-2; D is possibly TRBD2 (5 bases). The CDR3 runs 15 residues. The germline gives CDR1 MDHEN, CDR2 SYDVKM. V lost 6 bases and J 7 bases, leaving 18 bases between the germline ends. As DNA, the CDR3 is TGTGCCAGCAGCCCGCGGGTGGGAAAGGGCGGGGAGCTGTTTTTT. Translated: CASSPRVGKGGELFF.

V usage is TRBV2 and J usage is TRBJ2-7; tentative D call: TRBD1 (6 bases). This CDR3 is 14 amino acids long. Per the germline V gene, CDR1 is SNHLY and CDR2 is FYNNEI. V was cut by 7 bases and J by 3 bases, with 16 bases left in between. CDR3 sequence (DNA): TGTGCCAGCAAGGGGTTAACAGGGAGCTACGAGCAGTACTTC. Protein: CASKGLTGSYEQYF.

The chain links TRBV6-2 or TRBV6-3 to TRBJ1-1; D is undetermined. The V gene lost 5 bases and the J gene lost 0 bases, with 10 bases spanning the gap. The CDR3 totals 14 residues. CDR1 is MNHEY, CDR2 SVGEGT, per germline. CDR3 protein: CASSRQHMNTEAFF. Written as DNA, the CDR3 is TGTGCCAGCAGTAGACAACACATGAACACTGAAGCTTTCTTT.

This clone was detected a few times. The chain uses TRBV18 and TRBJ2-7; 13 nucleotides match TRBD2. Germline trimming cut 5 bases from V and 4 bases from J; bases unmatched to any gene: 2. CDR3 size: 14 residues. Germline V lookup: CDR1 KGHSH, CDR2 LQKENI. The CDR3 region has the DNA TGTGCCAGCTCATCGACTAGCGGGAGGTACGAGCAGTACTTC. It encodes CASSSTSGRYEQYF.

The chain links TRBV5-6 to TRBJ2-5, with 7 bases aligning to TRBD1. The junction had 9 bases not matched to a gene; V was cut back by 1 base and J by 0 bases. CDR1 is SGHDT, CDR2 YYEEEE, per germline. The CDR3 totals 17 residues. The DNA for the CDR3 is TGTGCCAGCAGCTTGCCGCCCGGGACAGAGTACCAAGAGACCCAGTACTTC. Translating it yields CASSLPPGTEYQETQYF.

The rearrangement links TRBV28 to TRBJ2-4; 12 bases map to TRBD2. V trimming: 5 bases; J trimming: 5 bases; junction bases outside the gene matches: 7. Germline CDR1 is MDHEN and CDR2 is SYDVKM. This CDR3 is built from 16 residues. The CDR3 sequence is CASSPGLAGMQNIQYF. DNA for the CDR3: TGTGCCAGCAGTCCCGGACTAGCGGGGATGCAAAACATTCAGTACTTC.

This clone was counted a few times. The rearrangement joins TRBV9 to TRBJ2-1; 14 bases map to TRBD2. The trim removed 4 bases at V and 9 bases at J, leaving 9 bases unmatched. The germline V gene has CDR1 SGDLS and CDR2 YYNGEE. The CDR3 length is 16 residues. CDR3 protein: CASSPRGLAGAGEQFF. In DNA, the CDR3 is TGTGCCAGCAGCCCTCGGGGACTAGCGGGAGCTGGTGAGCAGTTCTTC.

This clone was seen a single time. The chain carries TRBV6-2 or TRBV6-3 and TRBJ2-7, with a possible D match to TRBD1 (6 bases). The germline V gene encodes CDR1 MNHEY and CDR2 SVGEGT. The CDR3 contains 13 residues. Trimming took 6 bases from V and 3 from J, leaving 12 bases between them. CDR3 loop: CASSLDSFYEQYF. The CDR3 nucleotides are TGTGCCAGCAGCCTGGACAGTTTCTACGAGCAGTACTTC.

V and J are TRBV19 and TRBJ2-2, with 9 bases lining up with TRBD2. CDR1 LNHDA and CDR2 SQIVND come from the germline V gene (reference sequence). The CDR3 spans 13 residues. J was trimmed by 9 bases and V by 7 bases; bases with no gene match: 6. The CDR3 is CASNPGLARELFF. CDR3 DNA sequence: TGTGCCAGTAATCCGGGACTAGCCCGGGAGCTGTTTTTT.

The chain recombines TRBV10-1 with TRBJ2-2; no clear D gene. The germline gives CDR1 WNHNN, CDR2 SYGVQD (reference sequence). The V gene lost 4 bases and the J gene lost 5 bases, with 14 bases spanning the gap. This CDR3 comprises 15 residues. Here the CDR3 DNA reads TGCGCCAGCAGTGTTTACCAGGATAGTACCGGGGAGCTGTTTTTT. Translating it yields CASSVYQDSTGELFF.

The chain is built from TRBV18 and TRBJ2-7; D gene uncertain. CDR1 and CDR2 from the germline V gene are KGHSH and LQKENI. The CDR3 has 12 amino acids. V gave up 3 bases and J gave up 2 bases, with 5 bases separating them. The CDR3 sequence: CASSPNTYEQYF. For the CDR3, the DNA is TGTGCCAGCTCACCTAATACCTACGAGCAGTACTTC.

The J gene is TRBJ2-5, the V gene TRBV19; perhaps TRBD2 as D (5 bases). Germline values: CDR1 LNHDA, CDR2 SQIVND (reference sequence). CDR3 length: 13 amino acids. V was cut by 4 bases and J by 0 bases, with 6 bases left in between. CDR3 sequence (DNA): TGTGCCAGTAGTACGGGGTACCAAGAGACCCAGTACTTC. It is translated as CASSTGYQETQYF.

This chain joins TRBV28 and TRBJ1-1; D may be TRBD1 (5 bases). The CDR3 sequence is 15 residues long. V lost 2 bases, J lost 1 base, and 11 bases lay in between. Germline loops: CDR1 MDHEN, CDR2 SYDVKM. As DNA, the CDR3 is TGTGCCAGCAGTTTAAGGGTAACAGGGAACACTGAAGCTTTCTTT. This translates into CASSLRVTGNTEAFF.

The V call is TRBV10-1, the J call TRBJ2-1, with 7 bases that match TRBD2. Germline V CDR1 and CDR2: WNHNN, SYGVQD (reference sequence). The CDR3 runs 15 residues. J was trimmed by 9 bases and V by 0 bases; bases with no gene match: 8. CDR3 region: CASSESWEGGSEQFF. In nucleotides, the CDR3 is TGCGCCAGCAGTGAGTCGTGGGAGGGCGGGAGTGAGCAGTTCTTC.

The chain joins TRBV6-5 to TRBJ2-1, with D tentatively TRBD2 (5 bases). The V end was cut by 7 bases, the J end by 9 bases, with 22 bases between. CDR1 MNHEY and CDR2 SVGAGI come from the germline V gene. This CDR3 has 15 residues. The CDR3: CASTLGVATLGEQFF. DNA of the CDR3: TGTGCCAGCACGTTGGGAGTAGCGACTCTCGGTGAGCAGTTCTTC.

This chain joins TRBV14 and TRBJ2-1; TRBD2 aligns across 7 bases. V lost 1 base to trimming and J lost 2 bases; unmatched junction nucleotides: 8. The CDR3 runs to 17 residues. The V gene's germline CDR1 is SGHDN and CDR2 FVKESK. For the CDR3, the DNA is TGTGCCAGCAGCCAAGGGATGAGGGACTACCCCTACAATGAGCAGTTCTTC. The encoded protein is CASSQGMRDYPYNEQFF.

The chain couples TRBV7-2 to TRBJ2-3, with 8 bases identical to TRBD1. The V segment lost 1 base and the J segment 1 base; nucleotides outside the gene matches: 4. The germline gives CDR1 SGHTA, CDR2 FQGNSA. This CDR3 region has 16 residues. Here the CDR3 DNA reads TGTGCCAGCAGCTTAGGGACAGGGAGTGGCACAGATACGCAGTATTTT. Translated: CASSLGTGSGTDTQYF.

The rearrangement links TRBV4-3 to TRBJ2-4; TRBD2 is a possible D gene (7 bases). V was clipped by 0 bases and J by 8 bases, with 17 bases between them. The CDR3 is 16 amino acids. CDR1 and CDR2 (germline): LGHNA, YSLEER. The chain's CDR3 is CASSQDFGGRVDIQYF. DNA for the CDR3: TGCGCCAGCAGCCAAGACTTCGGGGGGCGGGTGGACATTCAGTACTTC.